The 27 T cell receptor beta chains below were found in one sample sequenced in a study of blood T cell repertoires in COVID-19. Using immunoSEQ multiplex PCR, the repertoire was profiled, and TCRdb retains in-frame clones only, with some absent. The sample carries around 300,000 clones, approximately 90% recorded once. Sample: PBMCs or T cells enriched from blood (not recorded which). The receptors come from a woman under 30 who had recovered from COVID-19.

The V gene is TRBV7-9, the J gene TRBJ2-5; 7 positions agree with TRBD1. The CDR3 extends over 15 amino acids. Per the germline V gene, CDR1 is SEHNR and CDR2 is FQNEAQ (reference sequence). V lost 3 bases and J lost 0; bases outside the gene matches: 4. The CDR3 sequence is CASSLLGTDQETQYF. CDR3 bases: TGTGCCAGCAGCTTGCTCGGGACAGACCAAGAGACCCAGTACTTC.

The V and J genes are TRBV5-4 and TRBJ1-2; tentatively, D is TRBD1 (5 bases). CDR3 length equals 15 residues. Germline-derived CDR1 and CDR2 are SGHNT and YYREEE (reference sequence). V gave up 4 bases and J gave up 8 bases, with 21 bases separating them. CDR3 loop: CASSGGTAYLEGYTF. DNA of the CDR3: TGTGCCAGCAGCGGCGGGACGGCCTACTTAGAGGGCTACACCTTC.

The V gene is TRBV10-1, the J gene TRBJ2-3; 8 nucleotides agree with TRBD1. The CDR3 extends over 15 amino acids. Germline V gene data show CDR1 as WNHNN and CDR2 as SYGVQD (reference sequence). J was trimmed by 4 bases and V by 2 bases; bases with no gene match: 5. This CDR3 reads CASSEGQGFADTQYF. In nucleotides, the CDR3 is TGCGCCAGCAGTGAGGGACAGGGCTTTGCAGATACGCAGTATTTT.

This clone was recorded once. The chain employs TRBV19 and TRBJ1-2; 7 bases align to TRBD1. CDR1 and CDR2 from the germline V gene are LNHDA and SQIVND (reference sequence). CDR3 length: 13 residues. Germline trimming cut 10 bases from V and 8 bases from J; bases unmatched to any gene: 13. The CDR3 coding sequence is TGTGCCACCAAAATCACAGGGGACCGAGGCTACACCTTC. It translates to CATKITGDRGYTF.

The chain recombines TRBV23-1 with TRBJ1-3; D not resolved. TRBV23-1 is flagged as an ORF with uncertain function. This CDR3 region has 15 residues. Trimming pared 2 bases from V and 0 bases from J, leaving 8 bases between. The DNA for the CDR3 is TGCGCCAGCAGTCAACGGGTCAGCTCTGGAAACACCATATATTTT. Its translation: CASSQRVSSGNTIYF.

The chain links TRBV7-3 to TRBJ1-1; no reliable D call. The CDR3 contains 17 residues. Germline V gene sequence: CDR1 SGHTA, CDR2 FQGTGA. V dropped 2 bases and J dropped 1 base, with 17 bases sitting between them. The CDR3 region is CASSLVPYPAQNTEAFF. In DNA form, the CDR3 reads TGTGCCAGCAGCTTAGTCCCATATCCCGCGCAGAACACTGAAGCTTTCTTT.

The chain combines TRBV5-1 with TRBJ2-5; 9 bases match TRBD1. V trimming: 0 bases; J trimming: 4 bases; junction bases outside the gene matches: 10. This CDR3 has 17 amino acids. Germline V CDR1 and CDR2: SGHRS, YFSETQ. The CDR3 reads CASSLVTGQGGGETQYF. CDR3 sequence (DNA): TGCGCCAGCAGCTTGGTAACGGGACAGGGTGGCGGAGAGACCCAGTACTTC.

The chain uses TRBV7-9 and TRBJ2-5; D might be TRBD2 (6 bases). CDR1 is SEHNR and CDR2 is FQNEAQ in the germline V gene (reference sequence). Trimming shortened V by 1 base and J by 5 bases, and 11 bases separated the two germline ends. The CDR3 spans 14 residues. CDR3: CASSLVGGGETQYF. The CDR3 nucleotides read TGTGCCAGCAGCTTAGTGGGAGGCGGGGAGACCCAGTACTTC.

This clone was observed a handful of times. The V and J genes are TRBV5-1 and TRBJ1-2, with TRBD1 matching over 9 bases. The CDR3 consists of 15 residues. The trim removed 4 bases at V and 3 bases at J, leaving 7 bases unmatched. Per the germline V gene, CDR1 is SGHRS and CDR2 is YFSETQ. CDR3 amino acids: CASSQGTGNDYGYTF. DNA for the CDR3: TGCGCCAGCAGCCAAGGGACAGGGAATGACTATGGCTACACCTTC.

The chain uses TRBV9 and TRBJ1-4; TRBD1 agrees at 7 bases. V trimming: 4 bases; J trimming: 10 bases; junction bases outside the gene matches: 19. Germline V gene lookup returns CDR1 SGDLS and CDR2 YYNGEE. The length of the CDR3 is 17 residues. Here the CDR3 reads CASSQGGQGEDRGKLFF. The CDR3 DNA sequence: TGTGCCAGCAGCCAGGGGGGTCAGGGAGAGGACCGCGGAAAACTGTTTTTT.

CDR3 protein: CAWNPTGYEQYF. The DNA for the CDR3 is TGTGCCTGGAACCCGACTGGCTACGAGCAGTACTTC. The genes are TRBV30 and TRBJ2-7, with unresolved D. CDR1 is GTSNPN and CDR2 is SVGIG in the germline V gene (reference sequence). Trimming shortened V by 4 bases and J by 3 bases, and 10 bases separated the two germline ends. CDR3 length: 12 amino acids.

This chain joins TRBV5-1 and TRBJ1-1, with 8 bases fitting TRBD1. Germline V lookup: CDR1 SGHRS, CDR2 YFSETQ. The CDR3 is 15 amino acids. V shed 4 bases, J shed 1 base, and the junction held 6 bases outside the gene matches. As DNA, the CDR3 is TGCGCCAGCAGCCCAGGGGGCCGCAGGAACACTGAAGCTTTCTTT. Translating it yields CASSPGGRRNTEAFF.

The J gene is TRBJ2-5, the V gene TRBV5-1; 9 nucleotides line up with TRBD2. Unmatched junction bases numbered 4, after V lost 0 bases and J lost 1 base. Germline-derived CDR1 and CDR2 are SGHRS and YFSETQ. The CDR3 is 16 residues long. The DNA of the CDR3 is TGCGCCAGCAGCTTGGATCTAGCGGGGCTCCAAGAGACCCAGTACTTC. Translating gives CASSLDLAGLQETQYF.

The chain joins TRBV6-5 to TRBJ1-1; D is ambiguous. Germline V lookup: CDR1 MNHEY, CDR2 SVGAGI. This CDR3 region has 14 residues. V was pared by 5 bases and J by 1 base, with 11 bases between. CDR3 residues: CASSRHQKNTEAFF. The CDR3 bases are TGTGCCAGCAGTAGACATCAAAAGAACACTGAAGCTTTCTTT.

This clone showed up just a few times. The gene calls are TRBV5-1 and TRBJ2-1, with unresolved D. Germline CDR1 and CDR2: SGHRS and YFSETQ. The CDR3 is 13 residues long. Trimming left V 0 bases short and J 5 bases short, with 6 bases between. The CDR3 spells CASSLVLDNEQFF. The DNA for the CDR3 is TGCGCCAGCAGCTTGGTTCTAGACAATGAGCAGTTCTTC.

This chain connects TRBV18 to TRBJ1-1; weak D call: TRBD1 (5 bases). The germline gives CDR1 KGHSH, CDR2 LQKENI. The CDR3 is made up of 14 amino acids. Trimming took 1 base from V and 4 from J, leaving 10 bases between them. CDR3 residues: CASSPRQGGTEAFF. The CDR3 DNA is TGTGCCAGCTCACCACGGCAGGGTGGCACTGAAGCTTTCTTT.

This clone was found once. This rearrangement joins TRBV6-5 to TRBJ1-5; possibly TRBD1 for D (5 bases). CDR3 length: 14 residues. Trimming left V 8 bases short and J 0 bases short, with 11 bases between. In germline, CDR1 is MNHEY, CDR2 SVGAGI. CDR3 amino acids: CASGGASSNQPQHF. The CDR3, as DNA: TGTGCCAGCGGAGGGGCAAGTAGCAATCAGCCCCAGCATTTT.

The chain recombines TRBV2 with TRBJ1-5; 7 bases fit TRBD1. CDR3 size: 11 residues. Germline V gene lookup returns CDR1 SNHLY and CDR2 FYNNEI. The junction had 11 bases not matched to a gene; V was cut back by 8 bases and J by 16 bases. CDR3 residues: CASRWGGQAHF. The CDR3 nucleotides read TGTGCCAGCCGATGGGGAGGACAGGCTCATTTT.

DNA of the CDR3: TGTGCCAGCAGACAACCCATTGGAGGCGAGCAGTACTTC. Its protein is CASRQPIGGEQYF. This chain uses TRBV25-1 with TRBJ2-7; possibly TRBD2 for D (5 bases). From germline, CDR1 is MGHDK and CDR2 SYGVNS. Trimming stripped 6 bases from V and 6 bases from J, with 15 bases between. The length of the CDR3 is 13 residues.

The chain carries TRBV6-5 and TRBJ2-5; 7 nucleotides align to TRBD1. Trimming at V came to 6 bases and at J to 4 bases, leaving 5 bases not matched to a gene. Germline values: CDR1 MNHEY, CDR2 SVGAGI. The CDR3 covers 13 residues. The CDR3 DNA follows: TGTGCCAGCAGCCTTAGACAGGGAGAGACCCAGTACTTC. It encodes CASSLRQGETQYF.

V is TRBV27 and J is TRBJ2-2; 7 bases agree with TRBD1. The CDR3 is 15 residues long. J gave up 0 bases and V 5 bases, and 3 bases lay outside the gene matches. Looked up from germline, CDR1 is MNHEY and CDR2 is SMNVEV (reference sequence). This CDR3 reads CASSPGQANTGELFF. CDR3 nucleotide sequence: TGTGCCAGCAGTCCTGGACAGGCGAACACCGGGGAGCTGTTTTTT.

This clone was seen only once. A read error may produce the germline difference seen at one junction end. This sequence joins TRBV3-1 (or the pseudogene TRBV3-2) and TRBJ1-2; D possibly corresponds to TRBD1 (6 bases). The CDR3 is 16 residues long. Germline V CDR1 and CDR2: LGHDT, YNNKEL (reference sequence). This CDR3 reads CASSQGVGHEFYGYTF. CDR3 coding DNA: TGTGCCAGCAGCCAAGGAGTGGGACATGAATTCTATGGCTATACCTTC.

V and J are TRBV28 and TRBJ1-2, with TRBD1 as a possible D gene (5 bases). The germline CDR1 and CDR2 sequences are MDHEN and SYDVKM. The CDR3 extends over 12 amino acids. Trimming shortened V by 3 bases and J by 5 bases, and 7 bases separated the two germline ends. CDR3 sequence: CASSFTGYGYTF. For the CDR3, the DNA is TGTGCCAGCAGTTTCACAGGTTATGGCTACACCTTC.

The rearrangement joins TRBV12-3 or TRBV12-4 to TRBJ1-5; the D gene is possibly TRBD1 (5 bases). V lost 3 bases and J 3 bases, leaving 6 bases between the germline ends. This CDR3 region has 13 residues. The CDR3 bases are TGTGCCAGCAGTTTGGGGCTCAATCAGCCCCAGCATTTT. This encodes CASSLGLNQPQHF.

This chain links TRBV5-6 with TRBJ1-4, with D unresolved. This CDR3 spans 13 amino acids. V lost 0 bases and J lost 7, with 7 bases in between. Germline V gene lookup returns CDR1 SGHDT and CDR2 YYEEEE. The CDR3 region has the DNA TGTGCCAGCAGCTTGGCCTCCGGTGAAAAACTGTTTTTT. Residues: CASSLASGEKLFF.

This clone is medium-sized. The chain carries TRBV6-5 and TRBJ1-1, with 9 nucleotides matching TRBD1. V lost 4 bases, J lost 5 bases, and 11 bases stayed unmatched. Germline lookup yields CDR1 MNHEY and CDR2 SVGAGI. This CDR3 comprises 16 residues. The CDR3 coding sequence is TGTGCCAGCAGTTTCCCAGGGACAGGGATGGGGACTGAAGCTTTCTTT. Residues: CASSFPGTGMGTEAFF.

This chain links TRBV11-3 with TRBJ2-2; 10 positions agree with TRBD2. Germline V CDR1 and CDR2: SGHNT, YENEEA. The CDR3 is 19 amino acids. The J segment lost 5 bases and the V segment lost 2 bases, leaving 14 bases of the junction unmatched. The CDR3: CASSLPGLAEVRLTGELFF. Written as DNA, the CDR3 is TGTGCCAGCAGCTTACCCGGACTAGCGGAGGTTCGGTTAACCGGGGAGCTGTTTTTT.